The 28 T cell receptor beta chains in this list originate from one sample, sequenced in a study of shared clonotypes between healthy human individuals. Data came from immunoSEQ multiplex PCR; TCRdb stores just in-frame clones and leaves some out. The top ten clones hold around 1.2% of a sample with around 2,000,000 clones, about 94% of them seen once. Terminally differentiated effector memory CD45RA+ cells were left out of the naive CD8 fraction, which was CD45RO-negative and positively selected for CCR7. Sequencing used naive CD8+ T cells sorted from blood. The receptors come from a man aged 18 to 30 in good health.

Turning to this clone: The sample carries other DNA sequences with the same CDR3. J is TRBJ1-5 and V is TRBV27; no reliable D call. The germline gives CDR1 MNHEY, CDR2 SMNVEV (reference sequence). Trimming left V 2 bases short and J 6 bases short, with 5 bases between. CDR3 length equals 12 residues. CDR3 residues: CASSLIGQPQHF. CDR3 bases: TGTGCCAGCAGTTTAATCGGTCAGCCCCAGCATTTT.

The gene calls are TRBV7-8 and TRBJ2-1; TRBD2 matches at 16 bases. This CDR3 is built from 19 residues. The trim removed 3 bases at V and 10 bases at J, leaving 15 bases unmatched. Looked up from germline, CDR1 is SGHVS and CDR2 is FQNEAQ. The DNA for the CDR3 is TGTGCCAGCAGCTTTATCCCTGAGGGACTAGCGGGGGGGCCGAACGAGCAGTTCTTC. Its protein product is CASSFIPEGLAGGPNEQFF.

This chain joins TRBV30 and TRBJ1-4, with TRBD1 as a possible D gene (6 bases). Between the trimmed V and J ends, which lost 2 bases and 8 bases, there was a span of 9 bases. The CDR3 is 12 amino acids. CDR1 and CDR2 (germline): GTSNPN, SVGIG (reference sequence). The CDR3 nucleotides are TGTGCCTGGAGTACAACAGGGGAAAAACTGTTTTTT. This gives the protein CAWSTTGEKLFF.

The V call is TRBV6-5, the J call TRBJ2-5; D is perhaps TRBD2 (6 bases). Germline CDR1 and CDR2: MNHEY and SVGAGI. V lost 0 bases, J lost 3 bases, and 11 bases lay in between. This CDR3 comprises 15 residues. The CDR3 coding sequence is TGTGCCAGCAGTTACTCGCCGGGGGAGAAAGAGACCCAGTACTTC. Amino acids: CASSYSPGEKETQYF.

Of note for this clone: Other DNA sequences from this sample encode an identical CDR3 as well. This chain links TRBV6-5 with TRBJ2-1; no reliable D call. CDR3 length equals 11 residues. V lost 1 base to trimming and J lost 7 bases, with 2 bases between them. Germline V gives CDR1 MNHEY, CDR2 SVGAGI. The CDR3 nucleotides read TGTGCCAGCAGTTACTTTAATGAGCAGTTCTTC. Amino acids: CASSYFNEQFF.

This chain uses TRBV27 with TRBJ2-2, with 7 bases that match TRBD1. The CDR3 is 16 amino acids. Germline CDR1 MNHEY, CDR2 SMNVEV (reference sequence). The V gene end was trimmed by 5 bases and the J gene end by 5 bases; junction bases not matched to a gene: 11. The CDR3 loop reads CASSNPPGTATGELFF. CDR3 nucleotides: TGTGCCAGCAGTAACCCCCCCGGGACAGCGACCGGGGAGCTGTTTTTT.

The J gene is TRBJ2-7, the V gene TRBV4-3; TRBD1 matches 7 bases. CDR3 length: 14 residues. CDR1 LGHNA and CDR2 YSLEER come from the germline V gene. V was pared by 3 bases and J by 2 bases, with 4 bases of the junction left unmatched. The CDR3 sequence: CASSQDRWTYEQYF. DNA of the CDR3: TGCGCCAGCAGCCAGGACAGGTGGACCTACGAGCAGTACTTC.

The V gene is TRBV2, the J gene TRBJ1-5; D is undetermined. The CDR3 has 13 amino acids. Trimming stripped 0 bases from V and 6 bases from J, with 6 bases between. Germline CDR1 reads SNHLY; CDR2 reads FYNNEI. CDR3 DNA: TGTGCCAGCAGTGAAGCCCCCTCTCAGCCCCAGCATTTT. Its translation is CASSEAPSQPQHF.

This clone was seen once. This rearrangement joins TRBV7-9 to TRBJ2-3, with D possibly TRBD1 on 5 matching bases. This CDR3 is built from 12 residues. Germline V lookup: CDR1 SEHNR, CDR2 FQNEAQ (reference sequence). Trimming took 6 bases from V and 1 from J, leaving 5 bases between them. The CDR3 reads CASRTGTDTQYF. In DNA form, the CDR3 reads TGTGCCAGCAGGACAGGCACAGATACGCAGTATTTT. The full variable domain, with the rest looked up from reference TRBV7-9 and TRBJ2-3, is DTGVSQNPRHKITKRGQNVTFRCDPISEHNRLYWYRQTLGQGPEFLTYFQNEAQLEKSRLLSDRFSAERPKGSFSTLEIQRTEQGDSAMYLCASRTGTDTQYFGPGTRLTVL.

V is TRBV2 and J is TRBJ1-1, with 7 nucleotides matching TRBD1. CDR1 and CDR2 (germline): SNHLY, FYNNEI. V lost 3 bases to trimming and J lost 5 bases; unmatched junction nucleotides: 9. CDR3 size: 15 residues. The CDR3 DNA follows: TGTGCCAGCAGTGATACGACAGGGACTAGGACTGAAGCTTTCTTT. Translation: CASSDTTGTRTEAFF.

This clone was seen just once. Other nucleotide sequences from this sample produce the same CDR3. The CDR3 protein is CASSLGGYYGYTF. Here the CDR3 DNA reads TGTGCCAGCAGTTTGGGGGGCTACTATGGCTACACCTTC. The chain carries TRBV27 and TRBJ1-2; possible D gene TRBD1, 6 bases. Trimming stripped 3 bases from V and 3 bases from J, with 8 bases between. CDR1 and CDR2 (germline): MNHEY, SMNVEV (reference sequence). CDR3 length: 13 residues.

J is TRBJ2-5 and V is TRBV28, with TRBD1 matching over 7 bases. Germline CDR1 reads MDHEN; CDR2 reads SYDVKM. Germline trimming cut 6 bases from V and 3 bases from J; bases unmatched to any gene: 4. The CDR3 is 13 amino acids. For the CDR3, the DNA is TGTGCCAGCAGCCCCGGACAGGAAGAGACCCAGTACTTC. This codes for CASSPGQEETQYF.

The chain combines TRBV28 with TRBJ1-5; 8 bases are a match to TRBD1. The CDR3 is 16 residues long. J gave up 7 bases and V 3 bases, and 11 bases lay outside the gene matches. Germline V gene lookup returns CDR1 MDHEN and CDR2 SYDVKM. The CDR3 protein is CASSFPPDRGEQPQHF. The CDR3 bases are TGTGCCAGCAGTTTTCCCCCAGACAGGGGCGAACAGCCCCAGCATTTT.

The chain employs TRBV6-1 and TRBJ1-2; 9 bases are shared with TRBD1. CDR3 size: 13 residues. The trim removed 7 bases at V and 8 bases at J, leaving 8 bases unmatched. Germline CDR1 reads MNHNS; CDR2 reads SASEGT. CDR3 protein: CASTSDRGEGYTF. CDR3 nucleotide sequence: TGTGCCAGCACCTCGGACAGGGGTGAAGGCTACACCTTC.

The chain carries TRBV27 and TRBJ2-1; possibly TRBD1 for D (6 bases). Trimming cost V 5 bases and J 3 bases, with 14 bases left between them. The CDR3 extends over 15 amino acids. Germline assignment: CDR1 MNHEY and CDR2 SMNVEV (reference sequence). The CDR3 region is CASSPTGPFYNEQFF. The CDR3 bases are TGTGCCAGCAGTCCGACAGGCCCCTTCTACAATGAGCAGTTCTTC.

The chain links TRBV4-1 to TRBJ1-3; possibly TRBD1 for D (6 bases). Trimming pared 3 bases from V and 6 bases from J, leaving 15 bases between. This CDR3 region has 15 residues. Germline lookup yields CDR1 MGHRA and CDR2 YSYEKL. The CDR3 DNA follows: TGCGCCAGCAGCCACAGGGGCGGGGGCGCAAACACCATATATTTT. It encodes CASSHRGGGANTIYF.

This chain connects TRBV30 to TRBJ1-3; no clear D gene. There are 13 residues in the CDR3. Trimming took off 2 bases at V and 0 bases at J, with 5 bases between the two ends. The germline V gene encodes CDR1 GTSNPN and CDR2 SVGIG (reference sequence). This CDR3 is CAWSHDSGNTIYF. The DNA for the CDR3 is TGTGCCTGGAGTCACGACTCTGGAAACACCATATATTTT.

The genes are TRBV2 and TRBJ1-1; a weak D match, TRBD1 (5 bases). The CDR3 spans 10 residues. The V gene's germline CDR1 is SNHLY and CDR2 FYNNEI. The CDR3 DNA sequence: TGTGGAGGAGGGGTATCTGAAGCTTTCTTT. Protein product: CGGGVSEAFF.

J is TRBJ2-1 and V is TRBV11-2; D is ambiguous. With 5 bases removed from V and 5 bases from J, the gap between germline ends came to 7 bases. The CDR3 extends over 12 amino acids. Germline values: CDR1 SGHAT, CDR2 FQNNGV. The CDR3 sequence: CASSPLDNEQFF. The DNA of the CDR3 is TGTGCCAGCAGCCCTCTCGACAATGAGCAGTTCTTC.

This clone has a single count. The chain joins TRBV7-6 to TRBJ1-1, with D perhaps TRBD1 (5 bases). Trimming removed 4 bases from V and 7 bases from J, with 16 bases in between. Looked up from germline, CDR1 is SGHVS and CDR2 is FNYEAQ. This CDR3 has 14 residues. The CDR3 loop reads CASSSGALGGEAFF. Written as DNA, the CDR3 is TGTGCCAGCAGCTCCGGGGCCTTAGGCGGTGAAGCTTTCTTT.

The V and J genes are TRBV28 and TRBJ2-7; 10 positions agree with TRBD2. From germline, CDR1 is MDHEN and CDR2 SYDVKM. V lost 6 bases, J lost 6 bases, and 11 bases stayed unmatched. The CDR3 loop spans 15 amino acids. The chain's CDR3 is CASSLPGLASREQYF. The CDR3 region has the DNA TGTGCCAGCAGCCTACCGGGACTAGCGTCGCGCGAGCAGTACTTC.

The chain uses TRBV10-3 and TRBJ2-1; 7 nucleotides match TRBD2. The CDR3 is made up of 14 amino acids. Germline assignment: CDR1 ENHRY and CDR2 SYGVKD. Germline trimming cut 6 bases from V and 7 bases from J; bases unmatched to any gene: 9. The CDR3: CAISGLDIPNEQFF. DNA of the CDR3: TGTGCCATCAGCGGACTAGATATTCCAAATGAGCAGTTCTTC.

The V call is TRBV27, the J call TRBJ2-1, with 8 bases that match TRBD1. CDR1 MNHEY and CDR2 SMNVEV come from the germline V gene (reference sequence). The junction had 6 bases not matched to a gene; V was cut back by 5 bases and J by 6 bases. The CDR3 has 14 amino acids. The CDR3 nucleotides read TGTGCCAGCAGTGGCCGGGACAGGAGCAATGAGCAGTTCTTC. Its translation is CASSGRDRSNEQFF.

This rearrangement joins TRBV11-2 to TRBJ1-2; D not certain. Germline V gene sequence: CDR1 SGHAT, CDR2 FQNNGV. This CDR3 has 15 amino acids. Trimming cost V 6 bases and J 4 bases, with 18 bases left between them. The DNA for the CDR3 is TGTGCCAGCAGTATTTACCGGGGAGGAGGCTATGGCTACACCTTC. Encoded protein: CASSIYRGGGYGYTF.

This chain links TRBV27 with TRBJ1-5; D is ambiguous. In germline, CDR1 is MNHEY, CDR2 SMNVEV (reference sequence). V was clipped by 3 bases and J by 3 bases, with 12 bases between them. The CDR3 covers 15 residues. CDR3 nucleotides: TGTGCCAGCAGTTTCAGTAGTTTAGTCAATCAGCCCCAGCATTTT. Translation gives CASSFSSLVNQPQHF.

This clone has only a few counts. CDR3 loop: CASSPPSNTDTQYF. In DNA, the CDR3 is TGTGCCAGCAGCCCACCATCTAACACAGATACGCAGTATTTT. The chain employs TRBV7-9 and TRBJ2-3; no definite D call. The CDR3 consists of 14 residues. V was shortened by 5 bases and J by 2 bases, with 11 bases between the two germline ends. Germline assignment: CDR1 SEHNR and CDR2 FQNEAQ (reference sequence). The full variable domain, its missing parts supplied by reference TRBV7-9 and TRBJ2-3, is DTGVSQNPRHKITKRGQNVTFRCDPISEHNRLYWYRQTLGQGPEFLTYFQNEAQLEKSRLLSDRFSAERPKGSFSTLEIQRTEQGDSAMYLCASSPPSNTDTQYFGPGTRLTVL.

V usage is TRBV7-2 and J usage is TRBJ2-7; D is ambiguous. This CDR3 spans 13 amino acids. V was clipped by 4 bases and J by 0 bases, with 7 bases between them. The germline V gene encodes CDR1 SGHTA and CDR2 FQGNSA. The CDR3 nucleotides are TGTGCCAGCAGCTACCCCCTCTCCTACGAGCAGTACTTC. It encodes CASSYPLSYEQYF.

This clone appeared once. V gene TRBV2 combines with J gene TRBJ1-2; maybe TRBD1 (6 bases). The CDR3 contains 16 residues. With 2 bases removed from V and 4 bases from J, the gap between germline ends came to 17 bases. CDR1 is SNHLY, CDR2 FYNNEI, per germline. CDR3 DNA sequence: TGTGCCAGCAGTGAATGGGGGGGCAGCGATTTCTATGGCTACACCTTC. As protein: CASSEWGGSDFYGYTF.